This T cell receptor (beta chain) is drawn from a study of blood T cell repertoires in COVID-19. The CDR3 spans 14 residues. Germline loops: CDR1 SGHRS, CDR2 YFSETQ. Deletions cut 2 bases from V and 0 bases from J, with 7 bases between. Those enrolled in Seattle joined during active infection and were followed longitudinally afterward. The protocol was immunoSEQ multiplex PCR, while the TCRdb copy is restricted to in-frame clones and leaves out a portion. The repertoire holds 210,000 or so clones, more than 80% seen once, with 0.95% to 1.5% in the top ten. The receptor's source is a woman in her 30s with COVID-19, enrolled during active disease. What was sequenced was peripheral blood. The V and J genes are TRBV5-1 and TRBJ2-3, with D possibly matching TRBD2 (6 bases). The CDR3 nucleotides are TGCGCCAGCAGCTTAAGCGGGAGCACAGATACGCAGTATTTT. Its translation: CASSLSGSTDTQYF.